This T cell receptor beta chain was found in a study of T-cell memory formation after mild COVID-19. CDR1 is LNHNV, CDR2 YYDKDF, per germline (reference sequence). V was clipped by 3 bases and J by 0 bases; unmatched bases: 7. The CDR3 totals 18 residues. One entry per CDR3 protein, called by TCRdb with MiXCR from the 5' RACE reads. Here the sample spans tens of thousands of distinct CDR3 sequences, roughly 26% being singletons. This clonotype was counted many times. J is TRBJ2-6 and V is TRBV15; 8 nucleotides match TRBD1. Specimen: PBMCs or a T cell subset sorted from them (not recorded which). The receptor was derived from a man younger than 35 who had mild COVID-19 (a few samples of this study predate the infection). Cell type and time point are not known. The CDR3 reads CATSSRTGSLSGANVLTF. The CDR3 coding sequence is TGTGCCACCAGCAGCCGGACAGGGTCTCTCTCTGGGGCCAACGTCCTGACTTTC.